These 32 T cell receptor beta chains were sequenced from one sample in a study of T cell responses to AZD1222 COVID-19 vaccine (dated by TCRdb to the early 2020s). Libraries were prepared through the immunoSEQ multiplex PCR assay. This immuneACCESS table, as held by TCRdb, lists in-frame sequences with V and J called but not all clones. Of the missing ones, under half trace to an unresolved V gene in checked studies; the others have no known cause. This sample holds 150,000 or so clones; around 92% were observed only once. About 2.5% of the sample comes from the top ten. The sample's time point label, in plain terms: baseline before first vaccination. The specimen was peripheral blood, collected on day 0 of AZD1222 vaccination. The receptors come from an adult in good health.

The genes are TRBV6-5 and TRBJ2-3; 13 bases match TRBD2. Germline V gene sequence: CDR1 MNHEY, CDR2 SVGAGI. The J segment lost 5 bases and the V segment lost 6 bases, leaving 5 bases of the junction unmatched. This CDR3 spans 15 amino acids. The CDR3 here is CASSPGTSGIDTQYF. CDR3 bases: TGTGCCAGCAGCCCCGGGACTAGCGGGATAGATACGCAGTATTTT.

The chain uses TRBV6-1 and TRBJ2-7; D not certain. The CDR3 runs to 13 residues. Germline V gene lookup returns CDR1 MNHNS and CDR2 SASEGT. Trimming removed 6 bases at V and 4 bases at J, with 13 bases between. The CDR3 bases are TGTGCCAGCAGGGGGTACCGTAGTTACGAGCAGTACTTC. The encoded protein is CASRGYRSYEQYF.

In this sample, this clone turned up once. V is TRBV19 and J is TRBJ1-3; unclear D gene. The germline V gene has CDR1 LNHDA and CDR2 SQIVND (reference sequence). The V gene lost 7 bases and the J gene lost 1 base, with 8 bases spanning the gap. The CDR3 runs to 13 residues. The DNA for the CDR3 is TGTGCCAGTATTCGGACTTCTGGAAACACCATATATTTT. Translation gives CASIRTSGNTIYF.

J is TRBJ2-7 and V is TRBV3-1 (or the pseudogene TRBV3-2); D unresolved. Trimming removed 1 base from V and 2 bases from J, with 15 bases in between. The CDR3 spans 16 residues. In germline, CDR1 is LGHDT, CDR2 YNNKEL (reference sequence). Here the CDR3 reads CASSQGAPQRAYEQYF. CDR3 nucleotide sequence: TGTGCCAGCAGCCAAGGGGCCCCCCAGCGCGCCTACGAGCAGTACTTC.

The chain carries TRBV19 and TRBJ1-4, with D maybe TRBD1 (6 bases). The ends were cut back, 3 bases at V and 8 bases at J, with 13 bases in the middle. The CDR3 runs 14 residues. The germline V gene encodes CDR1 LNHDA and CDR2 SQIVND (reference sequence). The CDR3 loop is CASSMRGAQEKLFF. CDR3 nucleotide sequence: TGTGCCAGTAGTATGCGGGGGGCGCAAGAAAAACTGTTTTTT.

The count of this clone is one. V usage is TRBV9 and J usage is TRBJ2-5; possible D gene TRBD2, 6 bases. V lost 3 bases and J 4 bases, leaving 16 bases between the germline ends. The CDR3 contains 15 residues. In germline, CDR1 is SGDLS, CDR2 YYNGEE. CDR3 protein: CASSADRGLGETQYF. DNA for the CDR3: TGTGCCAGCAGCGCCGACCGGGGGTTGGGAGAGACCCAGTACTTC. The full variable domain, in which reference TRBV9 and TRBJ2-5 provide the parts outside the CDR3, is DSGVTQTPKHLITATGQRVTLRCSPRSGDLSVYWYQQSLDQGLQFLIQYYNGEERAKGNILERFSAQQFPDLHSELNLSSLELGDSALYFCASSADRGLGETQYFGPGTRLLVL.

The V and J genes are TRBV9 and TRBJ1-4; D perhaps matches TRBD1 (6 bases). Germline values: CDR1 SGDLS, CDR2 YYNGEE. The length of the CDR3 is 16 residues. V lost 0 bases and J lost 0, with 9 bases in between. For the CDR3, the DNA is TGTGCCAGCAGCGTAGCGGGGGCAGCAACTAATGAAAAACTGTTTTTT. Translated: CASSVAGAATNEKLFF.

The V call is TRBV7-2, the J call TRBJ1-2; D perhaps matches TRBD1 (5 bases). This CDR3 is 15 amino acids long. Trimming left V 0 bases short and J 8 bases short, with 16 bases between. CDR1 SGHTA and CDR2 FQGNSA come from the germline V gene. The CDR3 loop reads CASSLASGRAGGYTF. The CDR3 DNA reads TGTGCCAGCAGCTTAGCCTCGGGCAGGGCAGGAGGCTACACCTTC.

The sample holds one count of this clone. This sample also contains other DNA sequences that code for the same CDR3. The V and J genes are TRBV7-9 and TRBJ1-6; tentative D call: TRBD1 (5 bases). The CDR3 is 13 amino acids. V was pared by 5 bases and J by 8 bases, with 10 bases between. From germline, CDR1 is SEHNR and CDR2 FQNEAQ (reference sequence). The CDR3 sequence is CASSPRGDSPLHF. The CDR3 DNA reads TGTGCCAGCAGCCCCCGGGGCGATTCACCCCTCCACTTT. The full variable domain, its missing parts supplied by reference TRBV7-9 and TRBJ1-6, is DTGVSQNPRHKITKRGQNVTFRCDPISEHNRLYWYRQTLGQGPEFLTYFQNEAQLEKSRLLSDRFSAERPKGSFSTLEIQRTEQGDSAMYLCASSPRGDSPLHFGNGTRLTVT.

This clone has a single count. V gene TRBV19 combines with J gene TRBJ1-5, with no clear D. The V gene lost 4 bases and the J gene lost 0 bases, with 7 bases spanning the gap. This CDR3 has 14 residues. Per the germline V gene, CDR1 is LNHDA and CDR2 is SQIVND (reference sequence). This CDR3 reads CASSRRSSNQPQHF. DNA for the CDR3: TGTGCCAGTAGTAGGCGGAGTAGCAATCAGCCCCAGCATTTT.

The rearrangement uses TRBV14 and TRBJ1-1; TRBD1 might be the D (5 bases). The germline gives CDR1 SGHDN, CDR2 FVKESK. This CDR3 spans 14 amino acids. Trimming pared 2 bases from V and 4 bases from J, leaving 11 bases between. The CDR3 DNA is TGTGCCAGCAGCCAAATCGGGGGTTTCACTGAAGCTTTCTTT. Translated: CASSQIGGFTEAFF.

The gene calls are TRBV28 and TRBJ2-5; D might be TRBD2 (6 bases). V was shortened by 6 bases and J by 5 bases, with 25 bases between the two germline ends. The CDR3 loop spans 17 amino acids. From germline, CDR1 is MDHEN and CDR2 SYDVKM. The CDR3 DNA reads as TGTGCCAGCAGCCCGACCGGCCGGGAGCTAGCGTCGGAGACCCAGTACTTC. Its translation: CASSPTGRELASETQYF.

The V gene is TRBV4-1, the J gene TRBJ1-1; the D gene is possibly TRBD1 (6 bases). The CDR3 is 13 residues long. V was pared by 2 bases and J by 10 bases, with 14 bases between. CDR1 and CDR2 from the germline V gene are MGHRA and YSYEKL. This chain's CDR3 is CASSQPTGRGAFF. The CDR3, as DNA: TGCGCCAGCAGCCAACCTACAGGGCGGGGAGCTTTCTTT.

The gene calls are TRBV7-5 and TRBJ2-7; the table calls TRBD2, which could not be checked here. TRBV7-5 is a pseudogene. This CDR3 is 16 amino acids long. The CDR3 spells CARSFPSGSTIYEQYF. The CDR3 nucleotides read TGTGCCAGAAGCTTTCCTAGCGGGAGTACTATCTACGAGCAGTACTTC.

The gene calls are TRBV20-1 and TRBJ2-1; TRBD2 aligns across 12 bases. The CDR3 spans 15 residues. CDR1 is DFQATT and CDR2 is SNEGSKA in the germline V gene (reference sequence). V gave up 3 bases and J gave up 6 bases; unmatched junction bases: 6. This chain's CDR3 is CSASSPGLAGNEQFF. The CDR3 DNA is TGCAGTGCTAGTTCACCGGGACTAGCGGGCAATGAGCAGTTCTTC.

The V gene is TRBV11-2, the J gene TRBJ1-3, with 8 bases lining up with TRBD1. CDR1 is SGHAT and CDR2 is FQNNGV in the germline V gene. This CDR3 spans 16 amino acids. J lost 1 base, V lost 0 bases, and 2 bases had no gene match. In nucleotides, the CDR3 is TGTGCCAGCAGCTTAGATACAGGGGGTTCTGGAAACACCATATATTTT. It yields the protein CASSLDTGGSGNTIYF. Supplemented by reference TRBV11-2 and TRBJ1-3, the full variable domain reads EAGVAQSPRYKIIEKRQSVAFWCNPISGHATLYWYQQILGQGPKLLIQFQNNGVVDDSQLPKDRFSAERLKGVDSTLKIQPAKLEDSAVYLCASSLDTGGSGNTIYFGEGSWLTVV.

The CDR3 loop reads CASSPRGRGDTQYF. DNA of the CDR3: TGTGCCAGCAGCCCCCGAGGGCGGGGAGATACGCAGTATTTT. The chain uses TRBV3-1 (or the pseudogene TRBV3-2) and TRBJ2-3, with a weak D call TRBD2 (6 bases). Between the trimmed V and J ends, which lost 4 bases and 5 bases, there was a span of 13 bases. The CDR3 loop spans 14 amino acids. Germline V CDR1 and CDR2: LGHDT, YNNKEL (reference sequence).

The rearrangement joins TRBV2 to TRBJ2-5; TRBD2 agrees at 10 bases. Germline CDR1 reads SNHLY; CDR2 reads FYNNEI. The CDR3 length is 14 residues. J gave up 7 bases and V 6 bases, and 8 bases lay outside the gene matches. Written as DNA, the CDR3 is TGTGCCAGCAGGGGCCTAGCGGGGGCCGGGACCCAGTACTTC. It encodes CASRGLAGAGTQYF.

The CDR3 protein is CASSPGQINSPLHF. CDR3 DNA: TGTGCCAGCAGCCCGGGACAGATTAATTCACCCCTCCACTTT. The rearrangement uses TRBV3-1 (or the pseudogene TRBV3-2) and TRBJ1-6; 7 nucleotides match TRBD1. Germline assignment: CDR1 LGHDT and CDR2 YNNKEL (reference sequence). J gave up 6 bases and V 4 bases, and 3 bases lay outside the gene matches. CDR3 size: 14 residues.

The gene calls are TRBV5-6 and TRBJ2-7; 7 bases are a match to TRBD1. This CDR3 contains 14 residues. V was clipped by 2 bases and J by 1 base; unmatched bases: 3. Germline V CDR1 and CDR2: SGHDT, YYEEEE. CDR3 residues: CASSFYRGSYEQYF. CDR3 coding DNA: TGTGCCAGCAGCTTTTACAGGGGTTCCTACGAGCAGTACTTC.

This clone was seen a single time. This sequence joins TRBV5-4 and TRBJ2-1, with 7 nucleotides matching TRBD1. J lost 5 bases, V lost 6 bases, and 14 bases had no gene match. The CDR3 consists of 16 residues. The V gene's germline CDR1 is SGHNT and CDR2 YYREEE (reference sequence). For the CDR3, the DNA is TGTGCCAGCACAAAAGAACCGGGACAGACCGACAATGAGCAGTTCTTC. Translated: CASTKEPGQTDNEQFF. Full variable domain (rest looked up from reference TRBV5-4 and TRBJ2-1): ETGVTQSPTHLIKTRGQQVTLRCSSQSGHNTVSWYQQALGQGPQFIFQYYREEENGRGNFPPRFSGLQFPNYSSELNVNALELDDSALYLCASTKEPGQTDNEQFFGPGTRLTVL.

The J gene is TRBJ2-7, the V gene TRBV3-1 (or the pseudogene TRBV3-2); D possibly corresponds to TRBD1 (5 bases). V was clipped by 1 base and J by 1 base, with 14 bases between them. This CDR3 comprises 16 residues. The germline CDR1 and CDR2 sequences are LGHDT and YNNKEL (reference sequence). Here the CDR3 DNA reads TGTGCCAGCAGCCAAGCCCAGGGCGGCCTTTCCTACGAGCAGTACTTC. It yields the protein CASSQAQGGLSYEQYF.

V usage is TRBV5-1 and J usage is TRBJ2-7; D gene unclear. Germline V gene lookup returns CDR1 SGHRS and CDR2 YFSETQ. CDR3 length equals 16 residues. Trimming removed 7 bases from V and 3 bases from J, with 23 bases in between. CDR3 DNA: TGCGCCAGCGGAGAGGATCATGGGAAGACCTTCTACGAGCAGTACTTC. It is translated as CASGEDHGKTFYEQYF.

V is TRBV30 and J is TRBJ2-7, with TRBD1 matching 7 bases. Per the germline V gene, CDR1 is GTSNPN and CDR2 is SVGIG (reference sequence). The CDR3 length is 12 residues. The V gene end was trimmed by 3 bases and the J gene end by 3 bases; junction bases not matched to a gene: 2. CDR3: CAWRGDSYEQYF. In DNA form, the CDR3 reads TGTGCCTGGAGGGGGGACAGCTACGAGCAGTACTTC.

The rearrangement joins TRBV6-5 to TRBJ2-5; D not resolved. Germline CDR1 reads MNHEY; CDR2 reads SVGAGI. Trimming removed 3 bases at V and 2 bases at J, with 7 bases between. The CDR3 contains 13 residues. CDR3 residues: CASSYQIQETQYF. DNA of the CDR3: TGTGCCAGCAGTTATCAGATTCAAGAGACCCAGTACTTC.

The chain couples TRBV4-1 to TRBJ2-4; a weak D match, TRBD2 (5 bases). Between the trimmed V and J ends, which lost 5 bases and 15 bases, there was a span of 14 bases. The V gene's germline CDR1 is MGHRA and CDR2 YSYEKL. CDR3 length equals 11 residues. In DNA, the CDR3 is TGCGCCAGCAGCTCGTCCGGGAATAGGTACTTC. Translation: CASSSSGNRYF.

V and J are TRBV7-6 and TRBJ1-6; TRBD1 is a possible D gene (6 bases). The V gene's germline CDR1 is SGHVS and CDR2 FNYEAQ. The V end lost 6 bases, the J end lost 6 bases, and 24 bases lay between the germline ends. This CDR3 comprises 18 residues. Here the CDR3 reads CASRPLTGPLEFNSPLHF. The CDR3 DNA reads TGTGCCAGCAGGCCCCTGACAGGACCATTGGAATTTAATTCACCCCTCCACTTT. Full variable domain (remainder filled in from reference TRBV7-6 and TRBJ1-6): GAGVSQSPRYKVTKRGQDVALRCDPISGHVSLYWYRQALGQGPEFLTYFNYEAQQDKSGLPNDRFSAERPEGSISTLTIQRTEQRDSAMYRCASRPLTGPLEFNSPLHFGNGTRLTVT.

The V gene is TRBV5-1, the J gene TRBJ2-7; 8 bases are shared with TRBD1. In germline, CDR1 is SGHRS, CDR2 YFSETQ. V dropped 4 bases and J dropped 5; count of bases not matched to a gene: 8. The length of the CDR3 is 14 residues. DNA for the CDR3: TGCGCCAGCAGCCCTGGACAGGGAAGGAACGAGCAGTACTTC. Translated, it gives CASSPGQGRNEQYF.

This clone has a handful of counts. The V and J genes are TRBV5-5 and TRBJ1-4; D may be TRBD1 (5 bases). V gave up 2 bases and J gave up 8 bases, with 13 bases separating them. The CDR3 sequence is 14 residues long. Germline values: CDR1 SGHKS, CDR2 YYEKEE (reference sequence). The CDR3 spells CASSLGTLGEKLFF. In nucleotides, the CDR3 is TGTGCCAGCAGCTTAGGGACGCTCGGGGAAAAACTGTTTTTT.

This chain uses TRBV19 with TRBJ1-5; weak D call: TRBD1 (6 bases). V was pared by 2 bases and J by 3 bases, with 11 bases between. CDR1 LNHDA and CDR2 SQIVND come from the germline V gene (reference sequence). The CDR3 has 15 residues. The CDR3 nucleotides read TGTGCCAGTAGTATAACCCGGACAGTCAATCAGCCCCAGCATTTT. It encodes CASSITRTVNQPQHF.

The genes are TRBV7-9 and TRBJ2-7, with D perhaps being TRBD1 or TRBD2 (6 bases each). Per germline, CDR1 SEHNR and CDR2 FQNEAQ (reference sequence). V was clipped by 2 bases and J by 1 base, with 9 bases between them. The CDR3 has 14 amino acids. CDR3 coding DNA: TGTGCCAGCAGCTTATGGGGGGCGTCCTACGAGCAGTACTTC. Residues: CASSLWGASYEQYF.

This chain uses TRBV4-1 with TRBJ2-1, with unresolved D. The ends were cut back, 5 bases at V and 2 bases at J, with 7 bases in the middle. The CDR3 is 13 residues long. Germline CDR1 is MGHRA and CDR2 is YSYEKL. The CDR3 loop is CASSGKTYNEQFF. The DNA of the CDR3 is TGCGCCAGCAGCGGAAAGACCTACAATGAGCAGTTCTTC.